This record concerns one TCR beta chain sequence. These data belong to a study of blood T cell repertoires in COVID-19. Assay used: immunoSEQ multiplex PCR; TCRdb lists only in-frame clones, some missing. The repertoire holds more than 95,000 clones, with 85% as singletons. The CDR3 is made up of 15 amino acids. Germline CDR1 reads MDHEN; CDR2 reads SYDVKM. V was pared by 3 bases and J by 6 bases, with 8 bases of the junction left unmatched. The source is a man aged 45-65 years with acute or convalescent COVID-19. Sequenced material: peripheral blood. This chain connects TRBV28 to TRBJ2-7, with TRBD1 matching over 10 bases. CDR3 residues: CASSLAGTGAGEQYF. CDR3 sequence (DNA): TGTGCCAGCAGTTTGGCCGGGACAGGGGCGGGCGAGCAGTACTTC.